Detailed here is one T cell receptor beta chain. This record comes from a study of Ad26.COV2.S vaccination and SARS-CoV-2 variants. The treatment is: approximately 18 received Ad26.COV2.S at low or high dose, single or two shots; five or six received placebo; per-sample allocation not given. On day 63 after the first injection, vaccine and placebo recipients gave samples. V dropped 0 bases and J dropped 7 bases, with 15 bases sitting between them. Germline values: CDR1 MNHNS, CDR2 SASEGT. The CDR3 sequence is 16 residues long. Generated by immunoSEQ multiplex PCR, the TCRdb table keeps only in-frame clones and is missing some. The data show fewer than 900,000 clones, roughly 90% seen once.

Specimen: peripheral blood, collected in a trial of Ad26.COV2.S vaccine versus placebo. The clonotype comes from a person between 18 and 65 years old who received the Ad26.COV2.S COVID-19 vaccine or a placebo. The V call is TRBV6-1, the J call TRBJ1-4, with a tentative D call TRBD1 (6 bases). The CDR3 DNA reads as TGTGCCAGCAGTGAAGCCTCGACAGGCCAGGCTGAAAAACTGTTTTTT. This encodes CASSEASTGQAEKLFF.